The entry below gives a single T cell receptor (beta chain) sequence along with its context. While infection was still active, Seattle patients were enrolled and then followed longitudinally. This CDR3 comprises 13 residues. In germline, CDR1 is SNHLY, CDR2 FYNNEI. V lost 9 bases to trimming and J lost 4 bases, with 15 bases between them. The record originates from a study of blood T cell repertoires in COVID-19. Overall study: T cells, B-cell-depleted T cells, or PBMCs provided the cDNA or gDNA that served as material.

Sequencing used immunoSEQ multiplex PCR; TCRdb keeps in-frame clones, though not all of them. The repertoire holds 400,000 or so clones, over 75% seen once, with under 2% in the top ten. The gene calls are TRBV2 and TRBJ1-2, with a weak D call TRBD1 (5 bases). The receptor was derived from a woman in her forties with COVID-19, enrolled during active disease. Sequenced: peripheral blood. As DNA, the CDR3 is TGTGCCAGTCAAACAGGAGGGGTCTATGGCTACACCTTC. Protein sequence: CASQTGGVYGYTF.